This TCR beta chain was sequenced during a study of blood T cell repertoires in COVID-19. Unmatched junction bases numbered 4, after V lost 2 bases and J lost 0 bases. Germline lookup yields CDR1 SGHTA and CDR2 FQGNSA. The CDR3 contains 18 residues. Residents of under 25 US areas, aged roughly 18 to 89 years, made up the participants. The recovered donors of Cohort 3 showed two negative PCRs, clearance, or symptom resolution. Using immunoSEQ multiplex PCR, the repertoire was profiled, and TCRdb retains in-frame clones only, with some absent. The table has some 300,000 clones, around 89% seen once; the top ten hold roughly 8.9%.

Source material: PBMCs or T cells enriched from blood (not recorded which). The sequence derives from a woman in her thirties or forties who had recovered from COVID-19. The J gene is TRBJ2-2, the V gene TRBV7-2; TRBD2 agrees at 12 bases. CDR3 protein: CASSLFPSGGANTGELFF. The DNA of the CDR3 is TGTGCCAGCAGCTTATTCCCTAGCGGGGGGGCGAACACCGGGGAGCTGTTTTTT. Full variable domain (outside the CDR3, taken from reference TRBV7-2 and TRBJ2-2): GAGVSQSPSNKVTEKGKDVELRCDPISGHTALYWYRQSLGQGLEFLIYFQGNSAPDKSGLPSDRFSAERTGGSVSTLTIQRTQQEDSAVYLCASSLFPSGGANTGELFFGEGSRLTVL.